The 25 T cell receptor beta chains in this list originate from one sample, sequenced in a study of vaccination effects on CD4 cells after COVID-19 (dated by TCRdb to between 2021 and 2024). These receptors lack a known antigen. In the ViraFEST assay, PBMC were stimulated with viral peptide pools, and TCR sequencing was then used to find antigen-specific CD4+ T cell clonotypes based on their expansion. After approximately 11 days of culture, CD4+ T cells were isolated with the EasySep CD4+ T cell isolation kit. Negative nucleocapsid antibody results before and after vaccination confirmed that the healthy vaccine recipients had no prior SARS-CoV-2 infection. The method was the immunoSEQ multiplex PCR assay. TCRdb took over this immuneACCESS table, retaining in-frame rearrangements with V and J assigned. Such tables are incomplete; in checked studies, under half of the missing clones stem from an unresolved V gene, and the remainder is unexplained. Counted in this sample were approximately 74,000 clones; roughly 74% of them appeared once. In total, the top ten clones hold 2.5% to 3% of the sample.

Sample: CD4+ T cells from PBMCs cultured with HCoV-NL63 spike peptides, taken before COVID-19 vaccination. What the cell subset or site label conveys for this sample: HCoV-NL63 spike overlapping peptide pool stimulation. The receptor set was obtained from a human donor who received a COVID-19 vaccine.

V and J are TRBV5-1 and TRBJ2-2, with 9 bases aligning to TRBD1. The CDR3 is 17 amino acids. Germline V gene data show CDR1 as SGHRS and CDR2 as YFSETQ. V was pared by 4 bases and J by 7 bases, with 14 bases of the junction left unmatched. The CDR3: CASSRRPARQGGGELFF. CDR3 nucleotides: TGCGCCAGCAGCCGACGCCCTGCAAGACAGGGGGGCGGGGAGCTGTTTTTT.

The V gene is TRBV6-5, the J gene TRBJ1-1; D might be TRBD1 (5 bases). With 0 bases removed from V and 3 bases from J, the gap between germline ends came to 11 bases. The CDR3 runs 15 residues. The V gene's germline CDR1 is MNHEY and CDR2 SVGAGI. Here the CDR3 DNA reads TGTGCCAGCAGTTACTCGTGGGGAGGGGACACTGAAGCTTTCTTT. Its translation: CASSYSWGGDTEAFF.

This clone has more than one count but fewer than ten. The rearrangement joins TRBV5-3 to TRBJ1-2; D is unclear. TRBV5-3 is an ORF, with its function uncertain. The CDR3 runs to 11 residues. V gave up 3 bases and J gave up 8 bases, with 8 bases separating them. DNA for the CDR3: TGTGCCAGAAGCTCTTCCGGGGGCTACACCTTC. Amino acids: CARSSSGGYTF.

The chain carries TRBV5-1 and TRBJ2-3; D possibly corresponds to TRBD1 (5 bases). V shed 3 bases and J shed 4 bases, with 9 bases lying between them. Germline V gene data show CDR1 as SGHRS and CDR2 as YFSETQ. This CDR3 region has 13 residues. CDR3 nucleotide sequence: TGCGCCAGCAGCTGGCAGGGCCCAGATACGCAGTATTTT. Translated: CASSWQGPDTQYF.

The chain joins TRBV5-1 to TRBJ1-2; possible D gene TRBD1, 5 bases. The germline V gene has CDR1 SGHRS and CDR2 YFSETQ. The CDR3 contains 22 residues. The V end was cut by 1 base, the J end by 0 bases, with 31 bases between. The chain's CDR3 is CASSLFIVSSVGAKRANYGYTF. Written as DNA, the CDR3 is TGCGCCAGCAGCTTGTTTATTGTATCGTCCGTTGGGGCTAAACGAGCTAACTATGGCTACACCTTC.

This clone came up a few times. The CDR3 DNA reads as TGCGCCAGCAGCATACATCAACAGCAGTTCTTC. Translating it yields CASSIHQQQFF. The chain uses TRBV5-1 and TRBJ2-1, with D uncertain. Between the trimmed V and J ends, which lost 4 bases and 11 bases, there was a span of 10 bases. The CDR3 consists of 11 residues. The V gene's germline CDR1 is SGHRS and CDR2 YFSETQ.

This chain uses TRBV9 with TRBJ2-3; D could derive from TRBD1 or TRBD2 (5 bases each). The CDR3 extends over 15 amino acids. Trimming left V 3 bases short and J 0 bases short, with 11 bases between. Looked up from germline, CDR1 is SGDLS and CDR2 is YYNGEE. In nucleotides, the CDR3 is TGTGCCAGCAGCGCGGGACCATACAGCACAGATACGCAGTATTTT. It is translated as CASSAGPYSTDTQYF.

This chain uses TRBV12-3 or TRBV12-4 with TRBJ2-2, with D unclear. Deletions cut 5 bases from V and 5 bases from J, with 9 bases between. The CDR3 spans 13 residues. DNA for the CDR3: TGTGCCAGCAGTCTAGGGTGGACCGGGGAGCTGTTTTTT. Translated, it gives CASSLGWTGELFF.

The CDR3 sequence: CASSQVGAGVHEQYV. CDR3 nucleotides: TGCGCCAGCAGCCAAGTAGGAGCGGGGGTCCACGAGCAGTACGTC. J is TRBJ2-7 and V is TRBV4-1; 8 bases align to TRBD2. The CDR3 is made up of 15 amino acids. The J segment lost 5 bases and the V segment lost 1 base, leaving 7 bases of the junction unmatched. The germline CDR1 and CDR2 sequences are MGHRA and YSYEKL.

The V call is TRBV6-2 or TRBV6-3, the J call TRBJ2-5; 7 bases line up with TRBD1. Germline V lookup: CDR1 MNHEY, CDR2 SVGEGT. Germline trimming cut 4 bases from V and 1 base from J; bases unmatched to any gene: 6. This CDR3 has 15 residues. For the CDR3, the DNA is TGTGCCAGCAGTTTGCACCGACAGGGCCAAGAGACCCAGTACTTC. The encoded protein is CASSLHRQGQETQYF.

The chain uses TRBV6-5 and TRBJ1-5, with a possible D match to TRBD1 (5 bases). Germline loops: CDR1 MNHEY, CDR2 SVGAGI. CDR3 size: 14 residues. Between the trimmed V and J ends, which lost 6 bases and 2 bases, there was a span of 11 bases. CDR3 nucleotide sequence: TGTGCCAGCAGACGGGGCGGGGGCAATCAGCCCCAGCATTTT. Translated, it gives CASRRGGGNQPQHF.

V and J are TRBV7-8 and TRBJ2-5; D tentatively fits TRBD1 or TRBD2 (6 bases each). CDR3 length: 14 amino acids. CDR1 is SGHVS and CDR2 is FQNEAQ in the germline V gene. V lost 5 bases and J lost 4, with 14 bases in between. The CDR3 nucleotides read TGTGCCAGCAGCCTTCAATCGGGGGCAGAGACCCAGTACTTC. It yields the protein CASSLQSGAETQYF.

V is TRBV9 and J is TRBJ1-1; the D is unclear. The CDR3 sequence is 17 residues long. V was shortened by 5 bases and J by 1 base, with 21 bases between the two germline ends. The V gene's germline CDR1 is SGDLS and CDR2 YYNGEE. CDR3: CASRSFGDTYGNTEAFF. The CDR3 region has the DNA TGTGCCAGCAGATCCTTCGGCGATACTTACGGGAACACTGAAGCTTTCTTT.

This chain links TRBV7-8 with TRBJ2-3; D is possibly TRBD2 (6 bases). V was trimmed by 5 bases and J by 0 bases, leaving 15 bases between them. The CDR3 spans 16 residues. Per germline, CDR1 SGHVS and CDR2 FQNEAQ. The CDR3 region is CASSPRRGTSTDTQYF. In DNA, the CDR3 is TGTGCCAGCAGCCCCCGGCGTGGGACTAGCACAGATACGCAGTATTTT.

This chain's CDR3 is CANPAAQGALTMNTEAFF. CDR3 DNA sequence: TGTGCCAACCCGGCGGCACAGGGGGCCTTGACGATGAACACTGAAGCTTTCTTT. The chain recombines TRBV7-2 with TRBJ1-1; 9 nucleotides align to TRBD1. Germline V lookup: CDR1 SGHTA, CDR2 FQGNSA. CDR3 length: 18 residues. V lost 10 bases to trimming and J lost 0 bases; unmatched junction nucleotides: 18.

This chain uses TRBV15 with TRBJ2-7; the D is unclear. The CDR3 loop spans 15 amino acids. The germline CDR1 and CDR2 sequences are LNHNV and YYDKDF (reference sequence). V was clipped by 0 bases and J by 0 bases, with 9 bases between them. The CDR3 nucleotides read TGTGCCACCAGCAGAGAACTTCTTACCTCCTACGAGCAGTACGTC. It is translated as CATSRELLTSYEQYV.

The chain is built from TRBV3-1 (or the pseudogene TRBV3-2) and TRBJ2-3; possibly TRBD2 for D (5 bases). CDR3 length: 17 amino acids. The germline V gene encodes CDR1 LGHDT and CDR2 YNNKEL (reference sequence). V dropped 0 bases and J dropped 0 bases, with 13 bases sitting between them. CDR3 nucleotide sequence: TGTGCCAGCAGCCAAGATTTGCGGCGGGTTAGCACAGATACGCAGTATTTT. Protein: CASSQDLRRVSTDTQYF.

The J gene is TRBJ2-1, the V gene TRBV5-1, with a tentative D call TRBD2 (5 bases). CDR1 is SGHRS and CDR2 is YFSETQ in the germline V gene. The CDR3 loop spans 15 amino acids. The V end lost 3 bases, the J end lost 0 bases, and 10 bases lay between the germline ends. CDR3 loop: CASSSDFSSYNEQFF. The CDR3 DNA follows: TGCGCCAGCAGCTCGGACTTTAGCTCCTACAATGAGCAGTTCTTC.

The rearrangement joins TRBV7-2 to TRBJ1-2; tentative D call: TRBD1 (5 bases). V dropped 1 base and J dropped 7 bases, with 10 bases sitting between them. Germline CDR1 SGHTA, CDR2 FQGNSA. CDR3 length: 13 residues. CDR3 residues: CASSLVPRAGYTF. The CDR3 DNA is TGTGCCAGCAGCTTAGTACCCAGGGCTGGCTACACCTTC.

This clone appeared a few times. This chain connects TRBV6-1 to TRBJ1-1; D remains ambiguous. Trimming took 2 bases from V and 1 from J, leaving 8 bases between them. Germline V lookup: CDR1 MNHNS, CDR2 SASEGT. The CDR3 loop spans 14 amino acids. CDR3 coding DNA: TGTGCCAGCAGTGAATACTCTGGGAACACTGAAGCTTTCTTT. Protein sequence: CASSEYSGNTEAFF.

V and J are TRBV5-5 and TRBJ2-5; D not resolved. Between the trimmed V and J ends, which lost 1 base and 2 bases, there was a span of 6 bases. The CDR3 is made up of 13 amino acids. Germline CDR1 reads SGHKS; CDR2 reads YYEKEE (reference sequence). CDR3 DNA sequence: TGTGCCAGCAGCTTGCCGCCTCAAGAGACCCAGTACTTC. It specifies CASSLPPQETQYF.

The V gene is TRBV19, the J gene TRBJ1-3, with 7 bases lining up with TRBD1. The CDR3 loop spans 16 amino acids. In germline, CDR1 is LNHDA, CDR2 SQIVND (reference sequence). The J segment lost 2 bases and the V segment lost 2 bases, leaving 6 bases of the junction unmatched. CDR3 bases: TGTGCCAGTAGTATAAACCCCGACAGGGCTGGAAACACCATATATTTT. It specifies CASSINPDRAGNTIYF.

The count of this clone is one. The rearrangement joins TRBV12-5 to TRBJ1-5, with D uncertain. The CDR3 length is 13 residues. Trimming removed 3 bases at V and 6 bases at J, with 9 bases between. CDR1 and CDR2 from the germline V gene are LGHNT and FRNRAP. This CDR3 reads CASGFEGTQPQHF. The DNA of the CDR3 is TGTGCTAGTGGTTTTGAAGGAACTCAGCCCCAGCATTTT.

This clone is a singleton in its sample. The V gene is TRBV9, the J gene TRBJ1-2; the match to TRBD1 covers 7 bases. V lost 3 bases to trimming and J lost 0 bases; unmatched junction nucleotides: 5. CDR1 is SGDLS and CDR2 is YYNGEE in the germline V gene. The CDR3 totals 15 residues. For the CDR3, the DNA is TGTGCCAGCAGCGCCGGGGGACAGCCTAACTATGGCTACACCTTC. Amino acids: CASSAGGQPNYGYTF. Looking up the rest from reference TRBV9 and TRBJ1-2 gives the full variable domain: DSGVTQTPKHLITATGQRVTLRCSPRSGDLSVYWYQQSLDQGLQFLIQYYNGEERAKGNILERFSAQQFPDLHSELNLSSLELGDSALYFCASSAGGQPNYGYTFGSGTRLTVV.

This chain links TRBV2 with TRBJ1-3; TRBD1 is a possible D gene (6 bases). The V gene's germline CDR1 is SNHLY and CDR2 FYNNEI. Trimming took off 6 bases at V and 5 bases at J, with 14 bases between the two ends. The CDR3 runs to 14 residues. The CDR3 spells CASSGQLSRNTIYF. DNA of the CDR3: TGTGCCAGCAGCGGACAGCTATCCAGAAACACCATATATTTT.